The rows below give T cell receptor beta chains drawn from one sample of a study of T-cell memory formation after mild COVID-19. TCRdb re-derived calls from the 5' RACE reads in MiXCR, one entry per CDR3 protein. The sample holds around 200,000 distinct CDR3 sequences, roughly 18% seen once. Material for sequencing was PBMCs or a T cell subset sorted from them (not recorded which). Receptor source: a man aged 18 to 29 who had mild COVID-19 (a few samples of this study predate the infection). Cell type and time point are not known. The CDR3 runs from the conserved cysteine through the conserved F or W. D genes are given only for firm matches. For some rows the clone size is stated as once, few or many, or as a class when expanded; others skip it.

d_call	v_call	j_call	clone_size	cdr3_length	cdr3_nt	cdr3_aa
TRBD1	TRBV7-2	TRBJ2-5	.	13	TGTGCCAGCAGCCGGGACAGGGCAGAGACCCAGTACTTC	CASSRDRAETQYF
TRBD1	TRBV3-1	TRBJ2-4	.	16	TGTGCCAGCAGCCCCGGGACAGGGAGGGCCAAAAACATTCAGTACTTC	CASSPGTGRAKNIQYF
.	TRBV6-5	TRBJ2-4	few	13	TGTGCCAGCAGTCCCCCGGGGGCACCGGTTCAGTACTTC	CASSPPGAPVQYF
.	TRBV29-1	TRBJ2-5	many	11	TGCAGCGCTTCTAGGGGAGAGACCCAGTACTTC	CSASRGETQYF
.	TRBV28	TRBJ1-2	few	15	TGTGCCAGCACCACGCCCGCTGAAGCTAACTATGGCTACACCTTC	CASTTPAEANYGYTF
.	TRBV7-2	TRBJ1-4	few	16	TGTGCCAGCAGCAAATTCTTCACAGGGACTAATGAAAAACTGTTTTTT	CASSKFFTGTNEKLFF
TRBD2	TRBV5-1	TRBJ2-1	few	16	TGCGCCAGCAGCAGATCCGGGACTAGAACTAGTTATGAGCAGTTCTTC	CASSRSGTRTSYEQFF
.	TRBV7-3	TRBJ1-6	.	13	TGTGCCAGCAGCTCCAGGGAGAATTCACCCCTCCACTTT	CASSSRENSPLHF
.	TRBV19	TRBJ2-2	few	15	TGTGCCGTACGGATCGGGACATGGAGGACCGGGGAGCTGTTTTTT	CAVRIGTWRTGELFF
.	TRBV5-1	TRBJ2-5	few	15	TGCGCCAGCAGCTTGGGGGGGGACAGAAAAGAGACCCAGTACTTC	CASSLGGDRKETQYF
.	TRBV20-1	TRBJ1-2	few	12	TGCAGTGCTAGGAGGGCAAACTATGGCTACACCTTC	CSARRANYGYTF
TRBD2	TRBV5-1	TRBJ2-1	.	16	TGCGCCAGCAGCACATTAGCGGGGGTGGTTACAAGTGAGCAGTTCTTC	CASSTLAGVVTSEQFF
.	TRBV23-1	TRBJ1-5	.	15	TGCGCCAGTAGGAGAACAGGGATGGGCGATCAGCCCCAGCATTTT	CASRRTGMGDQPQHF
.	TRBV12-3/TRBV12-4	TRBJ1-2	few	12	TGTGCCAGCAGTTTAGGAGGGGAAGGCTACACCTTC	CASSLGGEGYTF
TRBD1	TRBV9	TRBJ2-7	few	18	TGTGCCAGCAGCCCACGACCAGTAACAGGGGGCGCCACCTACGAGCAGTACTTC	CASSPRPVTGGATYEQYF
TRBD1	TRBV5-1	TRBJ1-1	few	14	TGCGCCAGCACCCCGGGACAGCCGAACACTGAAGCTTTCTTT	CASTPGQPNTEAFF
.	TRBV4-1	TRBJ2-6	.	16	TGCGCCAGCAGCCAAGTATTCAGCTCTGGGGCCAACGTCCTGACTTTC	CASSQVFSSGANVLTF
TRBD1	TRBV4-3	TRBJ1-2	.	15	TGCGCCAGCAGCCAAGATGCGGGACAGGGGGATGGCTACACCTTC	CASSQDAGQGDGYTF
TRBD1	TRBV5-1	TRBJ2-3	few	15	TGCGCCAGCCAACTCGGACAGGGGGCGCCGGATACGCAGTATTTT	CASQLGQGAPDTQYF
.	TRBV29-1	TRBJ1-2	.	10	TGCAGCGCCGGGACTCAGGGCTACACCTTC	CSAGTQGYTF
TRBD1	TRBV18	TRBJ2-1	.	14	TGTGCCAGCTCCGGGACAGGGGCCTACAATGAGCAGTTCTTC	CASSGTGAYNEQFF
.	TRBV28	TRBJ1-4	.	15	TGTGCCAGCACCGACTGGGGCAGGGCTGGTGAAAAACTGTTTTTT	CASTDWGRAGEKLFF
TRBD1	TRBV18	TRBJ2-7	few	15	TGTGCCAGCTCATATTCCGGGACAGGCAACTACGAGCAGTACTTC	CASSYSGTGNYEQYF
TRBD2	TRBV6-5	TRBJ2-3	.	18	TGTGCCAGCAGTTACTCGACGGCTAGCGGGGGGCCCGGGAATACGCAGTATTTT	CASSYSTASGGPGNTQYF
TRBD1	TRBV9	TRBJ1-2	.	15	TGTGCCAGCAGCCCAAGGGACAGGGGTTCCTATGGCTACACCTTC	CASSPRDRGSYGYTF
TRBD1	TRBV25-1	TRBJ1-4	once	15	TGTGCCAGCAGTGAGGCAGGGGGAGATAATGAAAAACTGTTTTTT	CASSEAGGDNEKLFF
TRBD1	TRBV12-3/TRBV12-4	TRBJ1-2	.	15	TGTGCCAGCAGTTTAAGGGACAGGGGGCGAGGTGGCTACACCTTC	CASSLRDRGRGGYTF
TRBD2	TRBV10-3	TRBJ2-5	few	15	TGTGCCATCAGTGTGGGACTAGCGGGGATTGAGACCCAGTACTTC	CAISVGLAGIETQYF
.	TRBV7-2	TRBJ1-5	many	14	TGTGCCAGCAGCTTCGCAGGGGCGGACGAGCCCCAGCATTTT	CASSFAGADEPQHF
.	TRBV6-5	TRBJ1-2	.	14	TGTGCCAGCAGTCCGGATTGGGCTAACTATGGCTACACCTTC	CASSPDWANYGYTF
TRBD1	TRBV5-1	TRBJ1-1	few	16	TGCGCCAGCAGCCCAAGCCTAACAGGGGGCCTTATTGAAGCTTTCTTT	CASSPSLTGGLIEAFF
.	TRBV5-1	TRBJ1-2	.	17	TGCGCCAGCAGCTTGGGCGCCGGGTCCCAAGGCCACTATGGCTACACCTTC	CASSLGAGSQGHYGYTF
.	TRBV2	TRBJ1-1	.	13	TGTGCGGGGGGATTGGACATGAACACTGAAGCTTTCTTT	CAGGLDMNTEAFF
TRBD2	TRBV6-5	TRBJ2-3	few	14	TGTGCCAGCAGGTCCGAAGCGGGACGAGATACGCAGTATTTT	CASRSEAGRDTQYF
TRBD2	TRBV4-2	TRBJ2-7	few	15	TGTGCCAGCAGCCAGGAGGCCCTAGCGGCCTACGAGCAGTACTTC	CASSQEALAAYEQYF
.	TRBV6-6	TRBJ1-5	.	14	TGTGCCAGCACTCCGAGCGACAGCAATCAGCCCCAGCATTTT	CASTPSDSNQPQHF
.	TRBV3-1	TRBJ2-3	many	16	TGTGCCAGCAGCCAAGTTTCACTTCGACAGGCCCAGGGGCAGTATTTT	CASSQVSLRQAQGQYF
.	TRBV6-5	TRBJ2-2	.	15	TGTGCCAGCAGTCCCCGCTCACCTAACACCGGGGAGCTGTTTTTT	CASSPRSPNTGELFF
.	TRBV9	TRBJ2-3	.	14	TGTGCCAGCAGCGTAGACCCACACACAGATACGCAGTATTTT	CASSVDPHTDTQYF
.	TRBV25-1	TRBJ1-5	.	15	TGTGCCAGCAGTGACTCGGACCGGAGGGATCAGCCCCAGCATTTT	CASSDSDRRDQPQHF
TRBD1	TRBV5-1	TRBJ2-2	.	16	TGCGCCAGCTACGGGACAGGGCTACCGAACACCGGGGAGCTGTTTTTT	CASYGTGLPNTGELFF
TRBD2	TRBV7-2	TRBJ2-3	.	15	TGTGCCAGCAGCATTGATCGGACTAGCCTCCATACGCAGTATTTT	CASSIDRTSLHTQYF
.	TRBV6-6	TRBJ1-2	.	13	TGTGCCAGTAGTTACGGGCAGGGACATGGCTACACCTTC	CASSYGQGHGYTF
.	TRBV20-1	TRBJ1-1	.	12	TGCAGTGCAAACATTCCAGGGGCTGAAGCTTTCTTT	CSANIPGAEAFF
.	TRBV20-1	TRBJ2-3	.	14	TGCAGTGCTAGTTATAGCCCTAGCACAGATACGCAGTATTTT	CSASYSPSTDTQYF
.	TRBV4-2	TRBJ2-2	.	15	TGTGCCAGCAGCCAGGAGAATAGTCTGCCCGGGGAGCTGTTTTTT	CASSQENSLPGELFF